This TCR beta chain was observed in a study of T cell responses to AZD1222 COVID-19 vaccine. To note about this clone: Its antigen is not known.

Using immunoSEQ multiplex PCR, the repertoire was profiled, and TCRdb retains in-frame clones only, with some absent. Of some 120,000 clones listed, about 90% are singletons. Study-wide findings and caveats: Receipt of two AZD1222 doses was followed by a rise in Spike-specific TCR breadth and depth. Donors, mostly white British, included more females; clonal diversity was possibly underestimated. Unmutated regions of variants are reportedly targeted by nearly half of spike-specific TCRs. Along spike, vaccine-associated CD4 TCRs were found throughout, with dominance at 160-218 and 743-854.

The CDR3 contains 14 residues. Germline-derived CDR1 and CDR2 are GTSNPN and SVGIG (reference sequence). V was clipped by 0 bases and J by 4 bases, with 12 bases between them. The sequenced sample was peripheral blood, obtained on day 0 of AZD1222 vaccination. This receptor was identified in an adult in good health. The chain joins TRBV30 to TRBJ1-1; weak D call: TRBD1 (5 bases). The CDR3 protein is CAWSVLGAGTEAFF. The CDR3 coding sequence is TGTGCCTGGAGTGTTCTAGGGGCGGGCACTGAAGCTTTCTTT.